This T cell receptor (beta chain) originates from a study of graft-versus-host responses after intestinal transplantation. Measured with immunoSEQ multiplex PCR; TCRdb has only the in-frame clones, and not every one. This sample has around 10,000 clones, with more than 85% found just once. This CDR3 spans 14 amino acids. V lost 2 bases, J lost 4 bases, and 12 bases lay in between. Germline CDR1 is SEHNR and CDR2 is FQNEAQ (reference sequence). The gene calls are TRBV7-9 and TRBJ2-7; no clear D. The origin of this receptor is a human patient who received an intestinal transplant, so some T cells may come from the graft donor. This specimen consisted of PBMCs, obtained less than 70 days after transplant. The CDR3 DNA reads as TGTGCCAGCAGCTTATCTTGGGCGGAGTACGAGCAGTACTTC. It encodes CASSLSWAEYEQYF.